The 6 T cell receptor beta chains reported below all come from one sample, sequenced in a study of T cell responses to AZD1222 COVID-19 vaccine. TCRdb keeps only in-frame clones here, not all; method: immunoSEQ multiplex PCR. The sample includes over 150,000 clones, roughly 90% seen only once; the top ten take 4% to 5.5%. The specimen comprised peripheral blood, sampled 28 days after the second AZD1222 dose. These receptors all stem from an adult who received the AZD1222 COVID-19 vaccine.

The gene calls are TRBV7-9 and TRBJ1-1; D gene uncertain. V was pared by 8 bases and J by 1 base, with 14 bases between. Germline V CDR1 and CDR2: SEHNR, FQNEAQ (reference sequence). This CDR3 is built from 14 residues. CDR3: CASAPPRKNTEAFF. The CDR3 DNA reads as TGTGCCAGCGCTCCACCACGGAAGAACACTGAAGCTTTCTTT.

The CDR3 loop is CASSEFGGPPGNTIYF. Written as DNA, the CDR3 is TGTGCCAGCAGTGAATTCGGAGGGCCCCCTGGAAACACCATATATTTT. The V gene is TRBV25-1, the J gene TRBJ1-3, with unresolved D. V was clipped by 1 base and J by 2 bases, with 12 bases between them. This CDR3 is 16 amino acids long. The germline CDR1 and CDR2 sequences are MGHDK and SYGVNS.

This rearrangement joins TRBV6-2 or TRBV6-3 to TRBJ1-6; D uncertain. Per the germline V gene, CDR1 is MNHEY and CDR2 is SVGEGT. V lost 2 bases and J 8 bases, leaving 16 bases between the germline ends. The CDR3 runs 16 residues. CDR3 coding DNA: TGTGCCAGCAGTTACCCCAGCATATCAACCCATTCACCCCTCCACTTT. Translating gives CASSYPSISTHSPLHF.

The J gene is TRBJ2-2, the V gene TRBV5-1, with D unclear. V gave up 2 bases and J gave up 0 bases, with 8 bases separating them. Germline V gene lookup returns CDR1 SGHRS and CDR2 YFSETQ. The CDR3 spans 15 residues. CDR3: CASSLQDSNTGELFF. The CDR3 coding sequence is TGCGCCAGCAGCTTACAAGATTCGAACACCGGGGAGCTGTTTTTT.

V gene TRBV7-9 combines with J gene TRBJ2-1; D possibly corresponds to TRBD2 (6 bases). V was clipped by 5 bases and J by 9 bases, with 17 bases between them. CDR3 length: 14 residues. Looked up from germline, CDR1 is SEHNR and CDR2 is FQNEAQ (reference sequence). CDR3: CASSTGGPNSEQFF. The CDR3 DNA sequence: TGTGCCAGCAGCACCGGGGGACCGAACAGTGAGCAGTTCTTC.

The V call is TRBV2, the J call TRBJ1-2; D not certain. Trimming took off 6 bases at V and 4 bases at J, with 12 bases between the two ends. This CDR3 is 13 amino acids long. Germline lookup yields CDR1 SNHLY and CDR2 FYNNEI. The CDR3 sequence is CASRLGETYGYTF. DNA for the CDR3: TGTGCCAGCAGGCTTGGCGAAACCTATGGCTACACCTTC.